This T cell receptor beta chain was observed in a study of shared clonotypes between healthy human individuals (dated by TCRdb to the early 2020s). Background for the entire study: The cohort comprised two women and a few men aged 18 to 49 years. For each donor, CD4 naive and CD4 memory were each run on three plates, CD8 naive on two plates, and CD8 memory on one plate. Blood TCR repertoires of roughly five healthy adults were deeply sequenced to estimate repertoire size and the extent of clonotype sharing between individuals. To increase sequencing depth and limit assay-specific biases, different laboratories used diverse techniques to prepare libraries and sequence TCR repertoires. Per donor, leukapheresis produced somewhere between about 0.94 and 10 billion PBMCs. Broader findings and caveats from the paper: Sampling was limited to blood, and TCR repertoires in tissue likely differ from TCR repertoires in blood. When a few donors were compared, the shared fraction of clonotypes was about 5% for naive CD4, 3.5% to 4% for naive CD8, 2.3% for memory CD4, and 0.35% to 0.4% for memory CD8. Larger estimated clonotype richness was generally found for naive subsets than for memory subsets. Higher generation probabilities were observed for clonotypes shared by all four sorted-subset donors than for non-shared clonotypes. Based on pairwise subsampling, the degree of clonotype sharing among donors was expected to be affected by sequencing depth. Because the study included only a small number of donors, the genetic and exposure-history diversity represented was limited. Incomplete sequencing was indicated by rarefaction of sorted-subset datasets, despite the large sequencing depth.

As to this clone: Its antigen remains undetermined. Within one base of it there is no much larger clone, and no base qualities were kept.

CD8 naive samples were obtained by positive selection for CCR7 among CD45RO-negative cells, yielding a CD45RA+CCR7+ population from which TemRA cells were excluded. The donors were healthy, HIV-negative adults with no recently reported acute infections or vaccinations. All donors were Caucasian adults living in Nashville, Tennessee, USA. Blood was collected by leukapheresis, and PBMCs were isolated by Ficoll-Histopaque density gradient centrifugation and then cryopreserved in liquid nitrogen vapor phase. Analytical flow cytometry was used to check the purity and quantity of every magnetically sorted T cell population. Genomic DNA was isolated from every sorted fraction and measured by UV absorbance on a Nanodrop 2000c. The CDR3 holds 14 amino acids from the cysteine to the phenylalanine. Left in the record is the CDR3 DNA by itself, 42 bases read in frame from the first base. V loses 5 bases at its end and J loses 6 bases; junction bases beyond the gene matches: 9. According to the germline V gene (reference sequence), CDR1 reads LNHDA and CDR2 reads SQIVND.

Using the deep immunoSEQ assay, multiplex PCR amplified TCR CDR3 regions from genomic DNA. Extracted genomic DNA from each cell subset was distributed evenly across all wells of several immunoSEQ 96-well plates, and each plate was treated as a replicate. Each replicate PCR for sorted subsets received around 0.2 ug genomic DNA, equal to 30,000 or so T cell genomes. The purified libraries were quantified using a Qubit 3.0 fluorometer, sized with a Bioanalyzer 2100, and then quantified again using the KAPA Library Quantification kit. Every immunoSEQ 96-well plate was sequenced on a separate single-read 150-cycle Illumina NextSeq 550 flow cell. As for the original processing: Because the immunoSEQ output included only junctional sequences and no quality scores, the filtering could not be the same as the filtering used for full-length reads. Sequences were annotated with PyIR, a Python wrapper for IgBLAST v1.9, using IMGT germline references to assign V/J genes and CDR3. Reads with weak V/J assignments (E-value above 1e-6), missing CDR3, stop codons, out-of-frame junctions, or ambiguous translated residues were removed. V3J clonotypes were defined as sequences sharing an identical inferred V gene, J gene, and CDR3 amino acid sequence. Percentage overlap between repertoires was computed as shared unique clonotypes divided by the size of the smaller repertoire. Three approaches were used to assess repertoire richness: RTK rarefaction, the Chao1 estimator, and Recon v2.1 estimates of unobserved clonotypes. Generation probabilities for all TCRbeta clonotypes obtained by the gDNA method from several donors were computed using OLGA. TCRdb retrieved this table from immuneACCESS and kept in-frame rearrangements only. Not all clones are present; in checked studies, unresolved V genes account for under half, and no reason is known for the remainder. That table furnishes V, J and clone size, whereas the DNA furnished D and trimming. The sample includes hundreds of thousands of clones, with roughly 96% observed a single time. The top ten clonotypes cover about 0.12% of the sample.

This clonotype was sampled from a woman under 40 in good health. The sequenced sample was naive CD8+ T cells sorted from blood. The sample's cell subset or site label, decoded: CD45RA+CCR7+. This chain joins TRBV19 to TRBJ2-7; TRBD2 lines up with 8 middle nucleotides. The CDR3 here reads CASSAGLDPLEQYF. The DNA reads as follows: TGTGCCAGTAGTGCGGGACTAGACCCCCTCGAGCAGTACTTC.